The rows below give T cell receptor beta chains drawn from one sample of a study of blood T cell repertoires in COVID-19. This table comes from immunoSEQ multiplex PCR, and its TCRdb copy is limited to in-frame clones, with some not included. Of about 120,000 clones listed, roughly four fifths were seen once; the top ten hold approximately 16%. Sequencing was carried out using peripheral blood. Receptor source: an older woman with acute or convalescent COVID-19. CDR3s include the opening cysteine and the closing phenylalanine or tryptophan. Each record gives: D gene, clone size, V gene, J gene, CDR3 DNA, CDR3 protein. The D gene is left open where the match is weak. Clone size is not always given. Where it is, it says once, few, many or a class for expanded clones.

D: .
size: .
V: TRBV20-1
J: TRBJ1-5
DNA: TGCAGTGCTAGTCTTAGTGTCAATCAGCCCCAGCATTTT
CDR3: CSASLSVNQPQHF

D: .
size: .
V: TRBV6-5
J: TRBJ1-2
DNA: TGTGCCAGCGGCCAGGGGAGAGGCTACACCTTC
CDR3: CASGQGRGYTF

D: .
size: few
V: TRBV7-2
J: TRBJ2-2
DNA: TGTGCCAGCAGCTTACTCGGTGCGAACACCGGGGAGCTGTTTTTT
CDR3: CASSLLGANTGELFF

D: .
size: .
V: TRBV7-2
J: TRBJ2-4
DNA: TGTGCCAGCACTTCTGGTAGGGGTGGACGTGCCAAAAACATTCAGTACTTC
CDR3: CASTSGRGGRAKNIQYF

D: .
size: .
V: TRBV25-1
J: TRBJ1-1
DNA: TGTGCCAGCAGTCTGGCAGGGGAGAACACTGAAGCTTTCTTT
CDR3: CASSLAGENTEAFF

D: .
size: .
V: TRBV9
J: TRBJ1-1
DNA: TGTGCCAGCAGCGCCCTCGTCACCAGCACTGAAGCTTTCTTT
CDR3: CASSALVTSTEAFF

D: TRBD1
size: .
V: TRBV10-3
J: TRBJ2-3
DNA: TGTGCCATCAGTGATCGTGGTCGAGACAGGGGACCCTCTAGCACAGATACGCAGTATTTT
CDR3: CAISDRGRDRGPSSTDTQYF

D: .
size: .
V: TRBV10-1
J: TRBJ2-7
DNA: TGCGCCAGCGGAGGGCTCGGGACCCGCGACGAGCAGTACTTC
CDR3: CASGGLGTRDEQYF

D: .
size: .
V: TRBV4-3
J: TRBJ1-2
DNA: TGCGCCAGCAGCCAAGGGGAGGGCCCTAACTATGGCTACACCTTC
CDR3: CASSQGEGPNYGYTF

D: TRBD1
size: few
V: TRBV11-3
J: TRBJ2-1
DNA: TGTGCCAGCCAGGGGGTTTCCTACAATGAGCAGTTCTTC
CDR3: CASQGVSYNEQFF

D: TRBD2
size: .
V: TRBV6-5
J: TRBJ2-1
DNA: TGTGCCAGCAGTTACTCAGCAGCGGGGGGGCAAAATGAGCAGTTCTTC
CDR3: CASSYSAAGGQNEQFF

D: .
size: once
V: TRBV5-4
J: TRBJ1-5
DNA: TGTGCCAGCAGCACCCAGGGTGGCGATCAGCCCCAGCATTTT
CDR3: CASSTQGGDQPQHF

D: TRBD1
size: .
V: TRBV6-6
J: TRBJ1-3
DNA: TGTGCCAGCAGCAGGGACAGGGGTATGCATGGAAACACCATATATTTT
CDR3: CASSRDRGMHGNTIYF

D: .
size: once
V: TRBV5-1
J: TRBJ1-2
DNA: TGCGCCAGCAGCTTGGACGGGTATGGCTACACCTTC
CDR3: CASSLDGYGYTF

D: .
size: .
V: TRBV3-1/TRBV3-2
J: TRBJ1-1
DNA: TGTGCCAGCAGCCAAGAGTGGGGAGTGAACACTGAAGCTTTCTTT
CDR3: CASSQEWGVNTEAFF

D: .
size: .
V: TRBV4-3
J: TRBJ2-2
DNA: TGCGCCAGCAGCCAAGATGGGGCGGCGGGGGAGCTGTTTTTT
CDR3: CASSQDGAAGELFF

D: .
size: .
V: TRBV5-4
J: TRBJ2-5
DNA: TGTGCCAGCAGCGTCCGAGGGCGGGGCCTCCAAGAGACCCAGTACTTC
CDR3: CASSVRGRGLQETQYF

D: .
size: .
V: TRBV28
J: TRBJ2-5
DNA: TGTGCCAGCAGTTTGGCCTGGAGGACGGGGAGGGAGACCCAGTACTTC
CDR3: CASSLAWRTGRETQYF

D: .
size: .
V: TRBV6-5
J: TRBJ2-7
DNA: TGTGCCAGCAGTTACGGCGGGGCGGACTACGAGCAGTACTTC
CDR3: CASSYGGADYEQYF

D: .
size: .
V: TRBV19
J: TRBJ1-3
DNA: TGTGCCACTCATGCCGGGTTGCTTTCTGGAAACACCATATATTTT
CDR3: CATHAGLLSGNTIYF

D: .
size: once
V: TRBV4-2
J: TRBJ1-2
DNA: TGTGCCAGCAGCCAAGATTCAGGGACTCCGTATGGCTACACCTTC
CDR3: CASSQDSGTPYGYTF

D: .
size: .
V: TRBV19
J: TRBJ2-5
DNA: TGTGCCAGTACCCACCCGGCAGGACTACAAGAGACCCAGTACTTC
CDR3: CASTHPAGLQETQYF

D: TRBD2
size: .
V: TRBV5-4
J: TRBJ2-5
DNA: TGTGCCAGCAGCTCGACTAGCGGGGGTGGTGAGACCCAGTACTTC
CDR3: CASSSTSGGGETQYF

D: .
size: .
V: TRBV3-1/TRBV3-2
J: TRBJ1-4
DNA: TGTGCCAGCAGCCAAGGTCTCCGGGGGGCTAATGAAAAACTGTTTTTT
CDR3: CASSQGLRGANEKLFF

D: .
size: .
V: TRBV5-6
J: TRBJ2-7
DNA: TGTGCCAGCAGCTTGGCCCGAGGGCCGCCTCCCTCCTACGAGCAGTACTTC
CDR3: CASSLARGPPPSYEQYF

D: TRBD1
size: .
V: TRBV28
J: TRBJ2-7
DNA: TGTGCCAGCCGGACAGGGGGGATCTACGAGCAGTACTTC
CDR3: CASRTGGIYEQYF

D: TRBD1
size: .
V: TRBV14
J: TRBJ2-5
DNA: TGTGCCAGCAGCCGACTTCAGGGGGCGCGAGAGACCCAGTACTTC
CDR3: CASSRLQGARETQYF

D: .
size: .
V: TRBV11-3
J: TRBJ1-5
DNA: TGTGCCAGCAGCTTAGAAGGAGGGAGCAATCAGCCCCAGCATTTT
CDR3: CASSLEGGSNQPQHF

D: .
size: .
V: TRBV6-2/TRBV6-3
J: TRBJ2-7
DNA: TGTGCCAGCAGTTACCTCAGGAACGAGCAGTACTTC
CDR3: CASSYLRNEQYF

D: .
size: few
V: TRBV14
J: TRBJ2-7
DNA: TGTGCCAGCAGCCAAGGGGCCGGGGGTTTTAACGAGCAGTACTTC
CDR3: CASSQGAGGFNEQYF

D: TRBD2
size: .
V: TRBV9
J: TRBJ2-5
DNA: TGTGCCAGCAGCGCCACTAGCGCCCCAGAGACCCAGTACTTC
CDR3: CASSATSAPETQYF

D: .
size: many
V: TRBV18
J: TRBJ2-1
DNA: TGTGCCAGCTCACCATACGGGGAGGCCAACAATGAGCAGTTCTTC
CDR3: CASSPYGEANNEQFF

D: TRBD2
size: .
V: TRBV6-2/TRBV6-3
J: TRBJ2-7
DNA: TGTGCCAGCAGTCTACTAGCGGGGGGAACCTACGAGCAGTACTTC
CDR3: CASSLLAGGTYEQYF

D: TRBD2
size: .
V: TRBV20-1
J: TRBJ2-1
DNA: TGCAGTGCTGGTGGACTAGCGGGGGGGAGGGAGTTCTTC
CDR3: CSAGGLAGGREFF

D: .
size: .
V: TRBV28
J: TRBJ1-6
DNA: TGTGCCAGCAGTAGGACAAATTCACCCCTCCACTTT
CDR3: CASSRTNSPLHF

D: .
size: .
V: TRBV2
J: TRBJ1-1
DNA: TGTGCCAGCACCGTTGGACAGTCGGAAGCTTTCTTT
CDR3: CASTVGQSEAFF

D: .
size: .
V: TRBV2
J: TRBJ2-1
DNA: TGTGCCAGCAGTGAAGCGTATGGTAGCGGCCACAATGAGCAGTTCTTC
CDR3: CASSEAYGSGHNEQFF

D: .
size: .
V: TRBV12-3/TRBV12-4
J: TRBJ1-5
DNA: TGTGCCAGCAGACCCCAGGGAGGTCAGCCCCAGCATTTT
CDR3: CASRPQGGQPQHF

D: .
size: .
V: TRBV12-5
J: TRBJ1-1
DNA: TGTGCTAGTGGTTTCGGACTTTTTGAAGCTTTCTTT
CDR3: CASGFGLFEAFF

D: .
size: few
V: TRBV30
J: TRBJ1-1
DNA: TGTGCCTGGGCCCGTGGTGGGGGGGGAATAAACACTGAAGCTTTCTTT
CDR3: CAWARGGGGINTEAFF

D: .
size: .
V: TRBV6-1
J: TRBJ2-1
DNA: TGTGCCAGCAGTAAACCTTCGGGTGAGCAGTTCTTC
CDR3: CASSKPSGEQFF

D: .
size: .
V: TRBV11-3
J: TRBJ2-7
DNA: TGTGCCAGCAGCCCCGACGGGAACTACGAGCAGTACTTC
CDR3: CASSPDGNYEQYF

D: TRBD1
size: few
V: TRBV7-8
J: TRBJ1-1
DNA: TGTGCCAGCAGCAACCCGCCCGGACAGGGGGGCACTGAAGCTTTCTTT
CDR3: CASSNPPGQGGTEAFF

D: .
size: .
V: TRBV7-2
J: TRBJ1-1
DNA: TGTGCCAGCAGCTCTCAACAGGGATCTGAAGCTTTCTTT
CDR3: CASSSQQGSEAFF

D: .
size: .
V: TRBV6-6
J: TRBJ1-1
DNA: TGTGCCAGCAGTTCCACCCTGGAGACTGAAGCTTTCTTT
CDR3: CASSSTLETEAFF

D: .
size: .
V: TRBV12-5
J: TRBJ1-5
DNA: TGTGCTAGTGGTTTGCCATCTCAGCCCCAGCATTTT
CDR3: CASGLPSQPQHF

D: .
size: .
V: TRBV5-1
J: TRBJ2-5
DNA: TGCGCCAGCAGTTGGGGAGGCGAGACCCAGTACTTC
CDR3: CASSWGGETQYF

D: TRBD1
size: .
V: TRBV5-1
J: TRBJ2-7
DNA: TGCGCCAGCAGCTTGGGGGACAGGGAGGCCTACGAGCAGTACTTC
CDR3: CASSLGDREAYEQYF

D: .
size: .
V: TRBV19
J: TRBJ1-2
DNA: TGTGCCAGTAGTATCCACCTACAGGGCTCATTATGGAGCTACACCTTC
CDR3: CASSIHLQGSLWSYTF

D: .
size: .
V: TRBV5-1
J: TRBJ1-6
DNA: TGCGCCAGCAGCTTGGCGGGTCGATCACCCCTCCACTTT
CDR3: CASSLAGRSPLHF

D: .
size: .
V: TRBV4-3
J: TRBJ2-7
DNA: TGCGCCAGCAGCCAAGGGCAGAGGACCTACGAGCAGTACTTC
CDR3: CASSQGQRTYEQYF

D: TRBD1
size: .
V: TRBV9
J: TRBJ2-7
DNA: TGTGCCAGCAGCGTAGTTCCGACGGGACAGGGGAAGGACGAGCAGTACTTC
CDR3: CASSVVPTGQGKDEQYF

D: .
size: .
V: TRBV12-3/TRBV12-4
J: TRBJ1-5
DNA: TGTGCCAGCAGTATTCAGGGTGATCAGCCCCAGCATTTT
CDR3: CASSIQGDQPQHF

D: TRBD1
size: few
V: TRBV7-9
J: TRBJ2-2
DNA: TGTGCCAGCAGCGTCCTCGGACAGGCCACCGGGGAGCTGTTTTTT
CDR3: CASSVLGQATGELFF

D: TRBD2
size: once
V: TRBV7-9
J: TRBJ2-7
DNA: TGTGCCAGCAGCTTAGCACTAGCGGGGGCCTACGAGCAGTACTTC
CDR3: CASSLALAGAYEQYF

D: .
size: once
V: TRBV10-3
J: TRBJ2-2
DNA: TGTGCCATCAGTGAGTCGGCCGACAGCTCAGGGGAGCTGTTTTTT
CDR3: CAISESADSSGELFF

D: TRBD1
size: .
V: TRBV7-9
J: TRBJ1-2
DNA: TGTGCCAGCAGCTTAGCACAACAGGGGTATGGCTACACCTTC
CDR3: CASSLAQQGYGYTF

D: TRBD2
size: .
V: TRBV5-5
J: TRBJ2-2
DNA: TGTGCCAGCAGCCTGGGACTAGCGGGGGGCTACACCGGGGAGCTGTTTTTT
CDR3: CASSLGLAGGYTGELFF

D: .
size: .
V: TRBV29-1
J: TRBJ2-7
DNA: TGCAGCGTTGTCGTAGGGGCTGGCTACGAGCAGTACTTC
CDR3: CSVVVGAGYEQYF

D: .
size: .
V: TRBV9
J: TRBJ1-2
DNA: TGTGCCAGCAGCGTACCCTCGTCCAGTCCCACCGGCTACACCTTC
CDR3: CASSVPSSSPTGYTF